This record looks at one T cell receptor (beta chain) sequence and its context. The antigen is unknown. Data came from immunoSEQ multiplex PCR; TCRdb stores just in-frame clones and leaves some out. Among around 46,000 clones listed, approximately 86% were seen once. The data belong to a study of OX40 agonist ivuxolimab in advanced cancers. Study-wide points: More expanded clones were found, on average, in CD8+ than in CD4+ T cells. Among some nonresponders, normalized T-cell clonal expansion was also low.

Systemic immunosuppression or autoimmune disease history was grounds to exclude patients. The timepoints at which blood was sampled were baseline, cycle 4 day 1, and cycle 7 day 1. The receptor was isolated from an adult with an advanced solid tumor such as melanoma, head and neck, liver or kidney cancer. Sequencing was performed on CD4+ or CD8+ T cells sorted from blood, taken in a trial of the OX40 agonist ivuxolimab.

In DNA, the CDR3 is TGTGCCAGCAGCTTATGGGACAACCAAGAGACCCAGTACTTC. It is translated as CASSLWDNQETQYF. This chain uses TRBV7-9 with TRBJ2-5, with D possibly being TRBD1 (6 bases). Germline CDR1 reads SEHNR; CDR2 reads FQNEAQ (reference sequence). The V gene lost 2 bases and the J gene lost 0 bases, with 7 bases spanning the gap. This CDR3 has 14 amino acids.